This T cell receptor (beta chain) was retrieved from a study of blood T cell repertoires in COVID-19. As for the study in general: The United States, Italy and Spain were the sources of the acute and convalescent COVID-19 samples. The cDNA or gDNA used as material had been derived from T cells, B-cell-depleted T cells, or PBMCs.

The length of the CDR3 is 14 residues. With 8 bases clipped from V and 4 bases from J, the junction kept 9 bases outside the gene matches. Germline assignment: CDR1 MNHEY and CDR2 SVGAGI. Per the study methods: How many nucleated cells were present was estimated from reference gene primer amplification. Some clones are missing from TCRdb's copy, which holds only in-frame ones; the method was immunoSEQ multiplex PCR. The V and J calls and clone size come from that table; D and trimming were worked out from the DNA. The sample includes over 110,000 clones, 88% of them seen just once. This chain links TRBV6-5 with TRBJ1-2, with 8 bases aligning to TRBD1. The specimen sequenced was peripheral blood. The clonotype comes from a human donor in a cohort sampled during active COVID-19. Here the CDR3 reads CASRPGGPVYGYTF. In DNA form, the CDR3 reads TGTGCCAGCCGCCCAGGGGGCCCCGTCTATGGCTACACCTTC.